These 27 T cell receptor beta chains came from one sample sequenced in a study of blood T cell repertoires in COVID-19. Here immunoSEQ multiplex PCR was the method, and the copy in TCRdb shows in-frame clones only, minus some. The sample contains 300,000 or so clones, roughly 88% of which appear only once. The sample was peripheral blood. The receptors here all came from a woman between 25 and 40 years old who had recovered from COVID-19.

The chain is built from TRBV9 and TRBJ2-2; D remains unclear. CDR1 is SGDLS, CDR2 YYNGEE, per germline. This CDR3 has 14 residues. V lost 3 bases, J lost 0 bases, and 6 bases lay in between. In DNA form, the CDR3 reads TGTGCCAGCAGCGCCGCAGCGAACACCGGGGAGCTGTTTTTT. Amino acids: CASSAAANTGELFF.

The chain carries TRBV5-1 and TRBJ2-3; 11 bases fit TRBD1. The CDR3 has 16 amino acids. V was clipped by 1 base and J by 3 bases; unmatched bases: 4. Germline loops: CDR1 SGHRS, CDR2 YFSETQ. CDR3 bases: TGCGCCAGCAGCTTGCCCGGACAGGGGGCAACAGATACGCAGTATTTT. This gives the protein CASSLPGQGATDTQYF.

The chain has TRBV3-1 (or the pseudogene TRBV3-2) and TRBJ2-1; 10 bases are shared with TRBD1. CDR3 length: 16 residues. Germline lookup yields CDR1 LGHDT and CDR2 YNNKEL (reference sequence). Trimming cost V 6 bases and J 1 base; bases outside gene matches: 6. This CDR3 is CASRDGQGGSYNEQFF. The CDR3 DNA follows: TGTGCCAGCAGGGACGGACAGGGGGGGTCCTACAATGAGCAGTTCTTC.

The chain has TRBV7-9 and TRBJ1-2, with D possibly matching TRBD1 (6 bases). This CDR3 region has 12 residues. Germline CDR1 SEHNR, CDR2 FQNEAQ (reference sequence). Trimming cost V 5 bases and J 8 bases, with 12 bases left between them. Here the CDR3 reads CASSPPQGGYTF. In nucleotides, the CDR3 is TGTGCCAGCAGCCCGCCGCAGGGGGGCTACACCTTC.

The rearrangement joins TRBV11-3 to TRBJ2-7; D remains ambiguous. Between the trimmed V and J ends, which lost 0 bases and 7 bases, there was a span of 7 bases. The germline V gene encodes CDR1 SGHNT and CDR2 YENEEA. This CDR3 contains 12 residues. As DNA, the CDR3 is TGTGCCAGCAGCTTAGATAACGGGGAGCAGTACTTC. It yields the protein CASSLDNGEQYF.

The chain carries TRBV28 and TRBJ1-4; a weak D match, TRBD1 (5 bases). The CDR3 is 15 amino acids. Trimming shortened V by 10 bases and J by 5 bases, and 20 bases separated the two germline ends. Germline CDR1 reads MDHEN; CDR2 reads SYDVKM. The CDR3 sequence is CATGDQGGFNEKLFF. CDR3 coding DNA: TGTGCCACGGGGGACCAGGGCGGCTTCAATGAAAAACTGTTTTTT.

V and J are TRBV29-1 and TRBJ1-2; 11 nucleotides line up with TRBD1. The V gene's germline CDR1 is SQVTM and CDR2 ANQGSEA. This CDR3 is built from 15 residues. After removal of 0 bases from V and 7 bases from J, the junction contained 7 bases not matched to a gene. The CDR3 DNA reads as TGCAGCGTTGAAGACTATGGGACAGGGGGTTTTGGCTACACCTTC. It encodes CSVEDYGTGGFGYTF.

CDR3 in amino acids: CASSLAGDNEQFF. The CDR3, as DNA: TGTGCCAGCAGTTTAGCGGGGGACAATGAGCAGTTCTTC. The chain has TRBV28 and TRBJ2-1, with 7 bases matching TRBD2. Germline V lookup: CDR1 MDHEN, CDR2 SYDVKM. Losses at the gene ends were 2 bases for V and 5 bases for J; bases not matched to a gene: 0. The length of the CDR3 is 13 residues.

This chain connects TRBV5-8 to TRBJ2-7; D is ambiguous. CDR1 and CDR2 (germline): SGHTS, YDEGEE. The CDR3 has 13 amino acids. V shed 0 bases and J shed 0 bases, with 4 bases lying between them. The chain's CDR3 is CASSLARSYEQYF. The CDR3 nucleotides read TGTGCCAGCAGCTTGGCCCGCTCCTACGAGCAGTACTTC.

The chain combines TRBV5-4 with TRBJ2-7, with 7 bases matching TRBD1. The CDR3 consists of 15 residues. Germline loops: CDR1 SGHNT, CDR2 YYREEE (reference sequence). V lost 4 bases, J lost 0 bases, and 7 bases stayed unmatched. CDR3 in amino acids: CASSRQGNGSYEQYF. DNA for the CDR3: TGTGCCAGCAGCAGACAGGGAAATGGCTCCTACGAGCAGTACTTC.

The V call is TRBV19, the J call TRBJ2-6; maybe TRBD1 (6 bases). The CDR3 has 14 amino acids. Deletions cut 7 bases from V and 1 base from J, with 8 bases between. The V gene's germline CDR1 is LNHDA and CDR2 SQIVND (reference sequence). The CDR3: CASTDRSGANVLTF. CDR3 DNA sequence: TGTGCCAGTACTGACAGGTCTGGGGCCAACGTCCTGACTTTC.

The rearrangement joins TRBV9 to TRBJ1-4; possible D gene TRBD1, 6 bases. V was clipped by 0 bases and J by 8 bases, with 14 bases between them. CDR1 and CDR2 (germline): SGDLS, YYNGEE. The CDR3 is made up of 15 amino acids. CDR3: CASSVGSGVWEKLFF. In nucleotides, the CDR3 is TGTGCCAGCAGCGTAGGTTCAGGGGTCTGGGAAAAACTGTTTTTT.

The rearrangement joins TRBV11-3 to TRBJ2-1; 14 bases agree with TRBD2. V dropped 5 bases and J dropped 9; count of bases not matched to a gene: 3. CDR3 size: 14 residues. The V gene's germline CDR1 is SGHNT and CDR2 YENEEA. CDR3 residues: CASSPTSGGGEQFF. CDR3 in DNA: TGTGCCAGCAGCCCGACTAGCGGGGGGGGTGAGCAGTTCTTC.

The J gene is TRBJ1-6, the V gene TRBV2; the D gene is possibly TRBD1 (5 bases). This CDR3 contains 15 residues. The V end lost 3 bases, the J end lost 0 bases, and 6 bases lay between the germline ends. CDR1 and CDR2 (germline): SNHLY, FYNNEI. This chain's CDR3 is CASSEGGSYNSPLHF. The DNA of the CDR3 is TGTGCCAGCAGTGAGGGGGGCTCCTATAATTCACCCCTCCACTTT.

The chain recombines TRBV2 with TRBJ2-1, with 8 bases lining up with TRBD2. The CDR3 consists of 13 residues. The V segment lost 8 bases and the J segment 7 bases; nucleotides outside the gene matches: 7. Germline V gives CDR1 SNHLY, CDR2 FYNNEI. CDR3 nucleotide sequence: TGTGCCAGCCGGACGGGGGGGTGGAATGAGCAGTTCTTC. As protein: CASRTGGWNEQFF. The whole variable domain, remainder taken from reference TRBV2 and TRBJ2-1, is EPEVTQTPSHQVTQMGQEVILRCVPISNHLYFYWYRQILGQKVEFLVSFYNNEISEKSEIFDDQFSVERPDGSNFTLKIRSTKLEDSAMYFCASRTGGWNEQFFGPGTRLTVL.

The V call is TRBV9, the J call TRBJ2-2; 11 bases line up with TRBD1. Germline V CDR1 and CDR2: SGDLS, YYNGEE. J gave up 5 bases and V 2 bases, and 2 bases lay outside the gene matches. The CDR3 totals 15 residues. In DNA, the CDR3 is TGTGCCAGCAGCGTCGGACAGGGGGCGACCGGGGAGCTGTTTTTT. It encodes CASSVGQGATGELFF.

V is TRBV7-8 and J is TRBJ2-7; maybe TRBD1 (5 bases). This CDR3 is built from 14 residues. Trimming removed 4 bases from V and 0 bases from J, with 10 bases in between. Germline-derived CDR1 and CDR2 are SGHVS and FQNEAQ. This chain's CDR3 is CASSWTPSSYEQYF. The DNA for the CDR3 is TGTGCCAGCAGCTGGACACCTTCCTCCTACGAGCAGTACTTC.

The DNA for the CDR3 is TGCGCCAGCAGGATTGAGCGGGGGGGCCTATTCACCACAGATACGCAGTATTTT. This gives the protein CASRIERGGLFTTDTQYF. The V gene is TRBV5-1, the J gene TRBJ2-3; TRBD2 agrees at 10 bases. The V gene end was trimmed by 5 bases and the J gene end by 2 bases; junction bases not matched to a gene: 14. Germline CDR1 SGHRS, CDR2 YFSETQ. The CDR3 extends over 18 amino acids.

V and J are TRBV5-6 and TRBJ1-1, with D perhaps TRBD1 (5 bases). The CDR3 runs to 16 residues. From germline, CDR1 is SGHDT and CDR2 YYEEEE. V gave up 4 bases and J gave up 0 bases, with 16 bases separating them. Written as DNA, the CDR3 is TGTGCCAGCAGCGTACAGGACAACCACCTGAACACTGAAGCTTTCTTT. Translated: CASSVQDNHLNTEAFF.

CDR3 bases: TGTGCCACCAGCATGGGAGGGGAGCGGTCTGGGGCCAACGTCCTGACTTTC. It codes for CATSMGGERSGANVLTF. V gene TRBV15 combines with J gene TRBJ2-6, with TRBD2 matching 7 bases. The CDR3 contains 17 residues. Germline-derived CDR1 and CDR2 are LNHNV and YYDKDF (reference sequence). The V and J ends lost 4 bases and 1 base, in that order; junction bases with no gene match: 7.

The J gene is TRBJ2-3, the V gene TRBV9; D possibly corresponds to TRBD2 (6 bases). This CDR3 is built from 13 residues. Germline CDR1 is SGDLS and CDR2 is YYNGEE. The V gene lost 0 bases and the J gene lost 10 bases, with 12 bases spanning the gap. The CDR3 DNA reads TGTGCCAGCAGCGTAGCTCCGGGGGATTCGCAGTATTTT. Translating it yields CASSVAPGDSQYF. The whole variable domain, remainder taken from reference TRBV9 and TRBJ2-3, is DSGVTQTPKHLITATGQRVTLRCSPRSGDLSVYWYQQSLDQGLQFLIQYYNGEERAKGNILERFSAQQFPDLHSELNLSSLELGDSALYFCASSVAPGDSQYFGPGTRLTVL.

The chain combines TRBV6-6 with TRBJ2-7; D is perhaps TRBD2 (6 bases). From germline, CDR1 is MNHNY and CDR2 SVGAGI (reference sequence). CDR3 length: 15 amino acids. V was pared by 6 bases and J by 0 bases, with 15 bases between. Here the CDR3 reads CASSHGVGGSYEQYF. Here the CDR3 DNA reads TGTGCCAGCAGCCACGGGGTGGGGGGCTCCTACGAGCAGTACTTC.

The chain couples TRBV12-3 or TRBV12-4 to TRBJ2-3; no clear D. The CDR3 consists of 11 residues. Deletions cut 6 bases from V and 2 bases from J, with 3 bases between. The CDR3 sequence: CASSLTDTQYF. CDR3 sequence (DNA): TGTGCCAGCAGCCTCACAGATACGCAGTATTTT.

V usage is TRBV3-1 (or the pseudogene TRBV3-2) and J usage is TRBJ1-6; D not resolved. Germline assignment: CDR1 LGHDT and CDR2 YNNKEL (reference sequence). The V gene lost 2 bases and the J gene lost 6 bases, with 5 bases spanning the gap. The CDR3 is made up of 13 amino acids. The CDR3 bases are TGTGCCAGCAGCCAACAGATTAATTCACCCCTCCACTTT. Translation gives CASSQQINSPLHF.

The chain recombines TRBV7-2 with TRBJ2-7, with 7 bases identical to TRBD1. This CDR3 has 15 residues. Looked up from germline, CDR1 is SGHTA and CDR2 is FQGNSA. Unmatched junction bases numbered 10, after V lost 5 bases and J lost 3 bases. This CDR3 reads CASSTAGTANYEQYF. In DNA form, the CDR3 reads TGTGCCAGCAGCACTGCCGGGACAGCAAACTACGAGCAGTACTTC.

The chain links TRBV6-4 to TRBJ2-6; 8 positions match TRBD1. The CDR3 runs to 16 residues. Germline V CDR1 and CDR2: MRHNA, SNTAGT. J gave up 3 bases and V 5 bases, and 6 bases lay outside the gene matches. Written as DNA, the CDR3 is TGTGCCAGCAGTACCGGGACAGGCTATGGGGCCAACGTCCTGACTTTC. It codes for CASSTGTGYGANVLTF.

The CDR3 sequence is CASSSTNYGYTF. CDR3 sequence (DNA): TGTGCCAGCAGTTCTACGAACTATGGCTACACCTTC. J is TRBJ1-2 and V is TRBV6-5; D is unclear. Trimming took 4 bases from V and 2 from J, leaving 5 bases between them. This CDR3 is 12 amino acids long. Germline loops: CDR1 MNHEY, CDR2 SVGAGI.